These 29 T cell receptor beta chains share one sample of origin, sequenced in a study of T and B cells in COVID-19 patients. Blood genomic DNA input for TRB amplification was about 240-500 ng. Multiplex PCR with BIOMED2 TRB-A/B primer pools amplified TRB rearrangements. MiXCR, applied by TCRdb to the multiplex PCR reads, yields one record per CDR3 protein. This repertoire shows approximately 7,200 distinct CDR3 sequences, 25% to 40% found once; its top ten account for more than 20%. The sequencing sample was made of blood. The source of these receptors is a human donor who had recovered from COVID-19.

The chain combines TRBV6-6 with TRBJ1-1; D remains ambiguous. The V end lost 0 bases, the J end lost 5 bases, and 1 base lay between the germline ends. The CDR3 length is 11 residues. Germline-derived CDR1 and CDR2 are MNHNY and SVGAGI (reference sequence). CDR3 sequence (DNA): TGTGCCAGCAGTTACTCGACTGAAGCTTTCTTT. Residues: CASSYSTEAFF.

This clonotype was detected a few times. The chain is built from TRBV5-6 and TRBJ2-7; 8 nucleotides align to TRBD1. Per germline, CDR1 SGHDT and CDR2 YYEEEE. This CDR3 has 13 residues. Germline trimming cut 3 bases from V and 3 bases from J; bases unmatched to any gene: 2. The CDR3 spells CASSYTGGYEQYV. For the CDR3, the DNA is TGTGCCAGCAGCTATACAGGGGGCTACGAGCAGTACGTC.

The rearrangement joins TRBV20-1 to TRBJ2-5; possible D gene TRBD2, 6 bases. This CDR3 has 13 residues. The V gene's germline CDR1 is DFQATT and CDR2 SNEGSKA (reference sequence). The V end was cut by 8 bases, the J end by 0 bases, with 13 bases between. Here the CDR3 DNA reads TGCAGTCCCCGAGGAGGGAACCAAGAGACCCAGTACTTC. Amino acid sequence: CSPRGGNQETQYF.

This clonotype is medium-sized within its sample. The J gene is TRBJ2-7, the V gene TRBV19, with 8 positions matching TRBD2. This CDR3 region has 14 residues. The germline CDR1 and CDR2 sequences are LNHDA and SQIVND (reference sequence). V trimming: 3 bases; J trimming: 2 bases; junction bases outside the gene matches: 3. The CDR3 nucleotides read TGTGCCAGTAGTATTAGCGGGGCCGCCTACGAGCAGTACTTC. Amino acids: CASSISGAAYEQYF.

The DNA for the CDR3 is TGCAGTGCTAGAGATAGGGCAGGATGGAACACCGGGGAGCTGTTTTTT. Its translation is CSARDRAGWNTGELFF. The genes are TRBV20-1 and TRBJ2-2; no definite D call. The CDR3 spans 16 residues. Deletions cut 0 bases from V and 1 base from J, with 12 bases between. Germline V lookup: CDR1 DFQATT, CDR2 SNEGSKA (reference sequence).

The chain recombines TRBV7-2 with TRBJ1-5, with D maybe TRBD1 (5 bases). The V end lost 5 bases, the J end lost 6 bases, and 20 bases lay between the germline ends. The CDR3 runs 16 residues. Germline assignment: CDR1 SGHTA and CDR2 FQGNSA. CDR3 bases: TGTGCCAGCAGCGTCTCCGGGACTTACTCACTTCAGCCCCAGCATTTT. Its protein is CASSVSGTYSLQPQHF.

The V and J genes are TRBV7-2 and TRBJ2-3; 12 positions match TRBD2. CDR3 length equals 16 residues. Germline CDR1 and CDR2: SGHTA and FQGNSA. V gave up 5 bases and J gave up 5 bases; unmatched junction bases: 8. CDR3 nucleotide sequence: TGTGCCAGCAGCGGAACTAGCGGGGGGAGGATAGATACGCAGTATTTT. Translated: CASSGTSGGRIDTQYF.

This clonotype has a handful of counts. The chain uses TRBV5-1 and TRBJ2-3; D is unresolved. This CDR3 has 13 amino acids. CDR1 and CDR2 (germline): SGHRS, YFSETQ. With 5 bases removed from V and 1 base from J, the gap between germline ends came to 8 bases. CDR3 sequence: CASRGWGTDTQYF. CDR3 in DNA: TGCGCCAGCAGGGGGTGGGGCACAGATACGCAGTATTTT.

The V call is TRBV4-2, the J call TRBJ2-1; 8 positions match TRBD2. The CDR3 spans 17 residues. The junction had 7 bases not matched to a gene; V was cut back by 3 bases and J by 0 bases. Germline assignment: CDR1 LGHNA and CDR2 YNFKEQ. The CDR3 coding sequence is TGTGCCAGCAGCCATCCGACTAGCGTGAGCTCCTACAATGAGCAGTTCTTC. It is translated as CASSHPTSVSSYNEQFF.

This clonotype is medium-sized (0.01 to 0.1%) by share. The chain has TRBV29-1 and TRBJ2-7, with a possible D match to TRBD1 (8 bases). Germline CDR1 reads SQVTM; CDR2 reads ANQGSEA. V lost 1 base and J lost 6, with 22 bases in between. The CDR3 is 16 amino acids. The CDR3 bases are TGCAGCGTTGAAGGGGGAGGGCAGGGGGCGCATCCCGAGCAGTACGTC. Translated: CSVEGGGQGAHPEQYV.

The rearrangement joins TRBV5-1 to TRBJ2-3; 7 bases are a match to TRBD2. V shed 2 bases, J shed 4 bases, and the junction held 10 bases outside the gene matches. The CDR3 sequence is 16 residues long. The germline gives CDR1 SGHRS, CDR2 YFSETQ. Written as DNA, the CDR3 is TGCGCCAGCAGCTTAGTCGCGCGAGCGGGGTCAGATACGCAGTATTTT. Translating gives CASSLVARAGSDTQYF.

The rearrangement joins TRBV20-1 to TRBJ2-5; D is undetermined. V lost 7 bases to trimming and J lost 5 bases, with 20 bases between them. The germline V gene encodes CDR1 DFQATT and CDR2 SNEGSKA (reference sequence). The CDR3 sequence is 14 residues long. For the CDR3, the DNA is TGCAGTGTTCAAGGTCTTGGCCGGTGGGAGACCCAGTACTTC. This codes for CSVQGLGRWETQYF.

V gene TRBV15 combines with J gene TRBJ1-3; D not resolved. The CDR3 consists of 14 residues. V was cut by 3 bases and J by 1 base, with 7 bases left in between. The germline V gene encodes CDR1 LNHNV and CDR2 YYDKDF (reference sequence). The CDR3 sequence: CATSSGGSGNTIYF. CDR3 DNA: TGTGCCACCAGCAGCGGAGGTTCTGGAAACACCATATATTTT.

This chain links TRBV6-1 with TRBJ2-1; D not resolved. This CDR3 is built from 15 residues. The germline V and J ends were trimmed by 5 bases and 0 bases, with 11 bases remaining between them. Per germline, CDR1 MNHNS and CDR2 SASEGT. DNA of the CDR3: TGTGCCAGCAGTTCACATACAAGCTCCTACAATGAGCAGTTCTTC. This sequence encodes CASSSHTSSYNEQFF.

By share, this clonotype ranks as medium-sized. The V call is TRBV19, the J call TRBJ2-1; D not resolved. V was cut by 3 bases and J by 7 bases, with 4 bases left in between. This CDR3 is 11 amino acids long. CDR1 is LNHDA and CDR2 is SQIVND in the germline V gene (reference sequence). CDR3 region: CASSILNEQFF. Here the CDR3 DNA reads TGTGCCAGTAGTATTTTGAATGAGCAGTTCTTC.

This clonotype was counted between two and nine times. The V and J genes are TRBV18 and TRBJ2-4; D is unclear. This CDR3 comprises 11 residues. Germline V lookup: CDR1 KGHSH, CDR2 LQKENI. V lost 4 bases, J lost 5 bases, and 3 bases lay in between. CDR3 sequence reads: CASSRENIQYF. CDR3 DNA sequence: TGTGCCAGCTCACGGGAAAACATTCAGTACTTC.

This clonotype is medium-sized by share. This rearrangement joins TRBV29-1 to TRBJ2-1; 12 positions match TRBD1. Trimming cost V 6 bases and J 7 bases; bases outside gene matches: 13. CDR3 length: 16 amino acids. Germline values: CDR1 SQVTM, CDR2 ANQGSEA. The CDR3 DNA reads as TGCAGCGTCGATTCCGGGACAGGGGGCGTGCGGAATGAGCAGTTCTTC. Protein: CSVDSGTGGVRNEQFF.

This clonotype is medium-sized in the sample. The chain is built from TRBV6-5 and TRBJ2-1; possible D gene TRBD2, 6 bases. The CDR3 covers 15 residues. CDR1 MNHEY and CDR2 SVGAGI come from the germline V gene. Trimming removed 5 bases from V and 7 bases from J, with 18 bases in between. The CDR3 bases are TGTGCCAGCAGTCCCCCGGTGGCGGGGCAGAATGAGCAGTTCTTC. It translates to CASSPPVAGQNEQFF.

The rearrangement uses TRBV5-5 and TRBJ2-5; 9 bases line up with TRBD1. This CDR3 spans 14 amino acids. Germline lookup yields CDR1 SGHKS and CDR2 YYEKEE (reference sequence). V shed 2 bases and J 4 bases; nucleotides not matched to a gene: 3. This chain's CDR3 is CASSFYRGRETQYF. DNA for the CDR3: TGTGCCAGCAGCTTCTACAGGGGGCGAGAGACCCAGTACTTC.

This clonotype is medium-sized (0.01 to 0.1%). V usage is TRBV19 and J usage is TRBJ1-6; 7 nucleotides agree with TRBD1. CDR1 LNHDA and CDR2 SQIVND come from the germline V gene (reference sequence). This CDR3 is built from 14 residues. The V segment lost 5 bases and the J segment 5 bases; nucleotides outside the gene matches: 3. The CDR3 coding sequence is TGTGCCAGTAGTGGCCAGGGGGATAATTCACCCCTCCACTTT. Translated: CASSGQGDNSPLHF.

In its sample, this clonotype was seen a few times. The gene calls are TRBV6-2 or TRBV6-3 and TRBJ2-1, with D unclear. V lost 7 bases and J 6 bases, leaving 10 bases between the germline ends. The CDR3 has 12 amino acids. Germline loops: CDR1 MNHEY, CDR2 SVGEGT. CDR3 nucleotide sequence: TGTGCCAGCACCCGAGGCCCCAATGAGCAGTTCTTC. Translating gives CASTRGPNEQFF.

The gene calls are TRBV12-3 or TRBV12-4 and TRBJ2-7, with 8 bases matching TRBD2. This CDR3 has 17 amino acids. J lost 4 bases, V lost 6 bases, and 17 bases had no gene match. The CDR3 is CASRRNGGASGLYEQYF. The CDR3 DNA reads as TGTGCCAGCAGGCGGAACGGGGGGGCTAGCGGCCTTTACGAGCAGTACTTC.

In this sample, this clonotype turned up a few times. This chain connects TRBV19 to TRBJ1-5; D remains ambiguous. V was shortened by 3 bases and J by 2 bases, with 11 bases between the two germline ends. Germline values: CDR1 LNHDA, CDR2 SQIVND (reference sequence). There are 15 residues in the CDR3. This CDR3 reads CASSMTGNGNQPQHF. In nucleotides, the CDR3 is TGTGCCAGTAGTATGACGGGGAATGGCAATCAGCCCCAGCATTTT.

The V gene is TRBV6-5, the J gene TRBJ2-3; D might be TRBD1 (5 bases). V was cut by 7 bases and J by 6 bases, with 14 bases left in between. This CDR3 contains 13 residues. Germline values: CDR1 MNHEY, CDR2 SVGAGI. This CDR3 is CASTSPGSDTQYF. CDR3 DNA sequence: TGTGCCAGCACCTCCCCAGGGTCCGATACGCAGTATTTT.

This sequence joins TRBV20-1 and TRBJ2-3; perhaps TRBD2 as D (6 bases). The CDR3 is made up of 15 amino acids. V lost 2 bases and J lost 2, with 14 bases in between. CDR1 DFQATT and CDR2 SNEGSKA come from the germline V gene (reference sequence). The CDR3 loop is CSARPWDSPTDTQYF. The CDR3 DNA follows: TGCAGTGCTAGACCCTGGGACTCCCCCACAGATACGCAGTATTTT.

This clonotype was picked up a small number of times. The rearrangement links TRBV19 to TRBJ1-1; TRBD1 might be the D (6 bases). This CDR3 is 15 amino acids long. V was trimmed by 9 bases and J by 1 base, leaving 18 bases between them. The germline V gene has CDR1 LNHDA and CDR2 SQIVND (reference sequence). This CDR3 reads CASLTRQARNTEAFF. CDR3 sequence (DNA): TGTGCCAGCCTCACCCGACAGGCCCGGAACACTGAAGCTTTCTTT.

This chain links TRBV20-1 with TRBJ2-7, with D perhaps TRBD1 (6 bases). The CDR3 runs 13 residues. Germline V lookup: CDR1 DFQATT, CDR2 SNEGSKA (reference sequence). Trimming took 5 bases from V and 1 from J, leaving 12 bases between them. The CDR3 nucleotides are TGCAGTGCTCCAAAACAGGGATCCTACGAGCAGTACGTC. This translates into CSAPKQGSYEQYV.

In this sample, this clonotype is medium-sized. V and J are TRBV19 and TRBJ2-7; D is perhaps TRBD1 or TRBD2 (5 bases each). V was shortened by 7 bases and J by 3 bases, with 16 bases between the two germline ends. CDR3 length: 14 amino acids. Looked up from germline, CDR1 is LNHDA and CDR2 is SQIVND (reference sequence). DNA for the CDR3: TGTGCCAGTATGGGACGGACGGAGATCTACGAGCAGTACTTC. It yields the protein CASMGRTEIYEQYF.

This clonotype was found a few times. CDR3 sequence: CASSATGTGYTF. The CDR3 coding sequence is TGTGCCAGCAGCGCTACAGGGACCGGCTACACCTTC. The chain recombines TRBV7-2 with TRBJ1-2; D possibly corresponds to TRBD1 (6 bases). Trimming took off 5 bases at V and 8 bases at J, with 12 bases between the two ends. Germline CDR1 is SGHTA and CDR2 is FQGNSA. The CDR3 has 12 residues.